These 22 T cell receptor beta chains share one sample of origin, sequenced in a study of beta chain features in type 1 diabetes. Of the isolated RNA, all was reverse transcribed, and so the sequenced material was expressed TCRB transcripts. TCRdb's copy holds only in-frame clones and misses some; the assay was immunoSEQ multiplex PCR. This sample yields about 320,000 clones, of which 11% to 15% are seen a single time; 5.5% to 7.5% belongs to the top ten. Material: central memory CD4+ T cells from blood. These receptors all come from a man aged 25 to 40 in good health.

In its sample, this clone was seen many times. This chain joins TRBV6-1 and TRBJ2-7, with TRBD1 matching over 8 bases. This CDR3 has 16 residues. Unmatched junction bases numbered 9, after V lost 2 bases and J lost 3 bases. Germline assignment: CDR1 MNHNS and CDR2 SASEGT. For the CDR3, the DNA is TGTGCCAGCAGTGAAAGGGATACCGGGACAGGCTACGAGCAGTACTTC. This gives the protein CASSERDTGTGYEQYF.

This sequence joins TRBV2 and TRBJ2-7, with 11 bases identical to TRBD1. The ends lost 8 bases at V and 0 bases at J; junction bases unmatched: 0. This CDR3 is built from 13 residues. Per the germline V gene, CDR1 is SNHLY and CDR2 is FYNNEI. The CDR3 DNA reads as TGTGCCAGCGGGACAGGGGGCTCCTACGAGCAGTACTTC. Amino acid sequence: CASGTGGSYEQYF.

This clone was recorded a few times. The chain couples TRBV7-2 to TRBJ2-1, with 7 positions matching TRBD1. The J segment lost 13 bases and the V segment lost 5 bases, leaving 8 bases of the junction unmatched. Germline CDR1 reads SGHTA; CDR2 reads FQGNSA. The CDR3 sequence is 12 residues long. Here the CDR3 DNA reads TGTGCCAGCAGCCACTCCGGGACAGAACAGTTCTTC. Its protein is CASSHSGTEQFF.

This clone was seen only a few times. The chain couples TRBV30 to TRBJ2-5; possibly TRBD1 or TRBD2 for D (5 bases each). CDR3 length: 13 residues. Germline V gene lookup returns CDR1 GTSNPN and CDR2 SVGIG (reference sequence). V was clipped by 1 base and J by 7 bases, with 13 bases between them. The CDR3 sequence: CAWSGRGAGTQYF. CDR3 in DNA: TGTGCCTGGAGTGGTAGGGGAGCCGGGACCCAGTACTTC.

This clone was seen only once. The gene calls are TRBV6-1 and TRBJ2-3, with D perhaps matching TRBD1 (6 bases). V lost 10 bases to trimming and J lost 2 bases, with 19 bases between them. Germline loops: CDR1 MNHNS, CDR2 SASEGT. The CDR3 contains 15 residues. This CDR3 is CATDSEGEPTDTQYF. Here the CDR3 DNA reads TGTGCCACCGACAGCGAGGGGGAACCCACAGATACGCAGTATTTT.

This clone was observed a handful of times. The chain combines TRBV10-1 with TRBJ2-5; D might be TRBD2 (6 bases). The germline V and J ends were trimmed by 2 bases and 1 base, with 11 bases remaining between them. The CDR3 is 15 amino acids. The germline V gene encodes CDR1 WNHNN and CDR2 SYGVQD (reference sequence). CDR3 in DNA: TGCGCCAGCAGTGAGGGGGGACTGAGCCAAGAGACCCAGTACTTC. It yields the protein CASSEGGLSQETQYF.

This clone was observed a handful of times. This CDR3 reads CASSLAQGHNEKLFF. In DNA form, the CDR3 reads TGTGCCAGCAGCTTAGCTCAGGGTCACAATGAAAAACTGTTTTTT. The chain recombines TRBV7-2 with TRBJ1-4; a possible D gene is TRBD1 (5 bases). Trimming stripped 0 bases from V and 5 bases from J, with 10 bases between. Per germline, CDR1 SGHTA and CDR2 FQGNSA. The CDR3 length is 15 residues.

The chain is built from TRBV11-2 and TRBJ1-3, with D possibly TRBD1 on 5 matching bases. V was pared by 5 bases and J by 4 bases, with 12 bases between. CDR1 is SGHAT and CDR2 is FQNNGV in the germline V gene. This CDR3 spans 14 amino acids. Here the CDR3 reads CASSLAGAGNTIYF. CDR3 nucleotides: TGTGCCAGCAGCCTAGCTGGGGCCGGAAACACCATATATTTT.

This clone was counted between two and nine times. V gene TRBV11-2 combines with J gene TRBJ2-1; the match to TRBD2 covers 10 bases. Germline CDR1 and CDR2: SGHAT and FQNNGV. With V trimmed by 0 bases and J by 9 bases, 8 bases remained unmatched. The CDR3 totals 16 residues. The CDR3 loop is CASSLDRLAGVAEQFF. Written as DNA, the CDR3 is TGTGCCAGCAGCTTAGATCGGCTAGCGGGAGTTGCTGAGCAGTTCTTC.

The J gene is TRBJ2-5, the V gene TRBV28; unclear D gene. V dropped 3 bases and J dropped 5 bases, with 10 bases sitting between them. The germline gives CDR1 MDHEN, CDR2 SYDVKM. The CDR3 runs to 13 residues. The CDR3 nucleotides read TGTGCCAGCAGTTTTCAGAACCTGGAGACCCAGTACTTC. Translating gives CASSFQNLETQYF.

This clone occurred a few times. J is TRBJ1-1 and V is TRBV4-1, with 7 bases aligning to TRBD1. Germline V gene sequence: CDR1 MGHRA, CDR2 YSYEKL. Trimming removed 8 bases from V and 0 bases from J; junction bases left unmatched: 6. The CDR3 extends over 14 amino acids. For the CDR3, the DNA is TGCGCCAGCGGCGGGGGGACAGTGAACACTGAAGCTTTCTTT. This sequence encodes CASGGGTVNTEAFF.

The rearrangement joins TRBV18 to TRBJ2-5; D ambiguous. This CDR3 comprises 12 residues. Trimming cost V 4 bases and J 4 bases, with 7 bases left between them. CDR1 and CDR2 (germline): KGHSH, LQKENI. The chain's CDR3 is CASSLMGETQYF. The DNA for the CDR3 is TGTGCCAGCTCACTCATGGGAGAGACCCAGTACTTC. The whole variable domain, remainder taken from reference TRBV18 and TRBJ2-5, is NAGVMQNPRHLVRRRGQEARLRCSPMKGHSHVYWYRQLPEEGLKFMVYLQKENIIDESGMPKERFSAEFPKEGPSILRIQQVVRGDSAAYFCASSLMGETQYFGPGTRLLVL.

This clone was picked up many times. The J gene is TRBJ1-2, the V gene TRBV4-1; D is possibly TRBD1 (6 bases). V shed 5 bases and J shed 4 bases, with 20 bases lying between them. CDR1 MGHRA and CDR2 YSYEKL come from the germline V gene. This CDR3 has 16 residues. The CDR3 DNA sequence: TGCGCCAGCAGCGCCCGCCTCAGGGGCGAGGTCTATGGCTACACCTTC. The encoded protein is CASSARLRGEVYGYTF.

This clone came up a few times. This chain links TRBV29-1 with TRBJ2-2; tentatively, D is TRBD1 or TRBD2 (5 bases each). Germline values: CDR1 SQVTM, CDR2 ANQGSEA. The V end lost 7 bases, the J end lost 2 bases, and 14 bases lay between the germline ends. CDR3 length equals 14 residues. The DNA of the CDR3 is TGCAGCGCCCGGACTGGGGGAAACACCGGGGAGCTGTTTTTT. Translated, it gives CSARTGGNTGELFF.

The chain carries TRBV6-5 and TRBJ1-2; 7 bases agree with TRBD1. The germline V gene has CDR1 MNHEY and CDR2 SVGAGI. V lost 2 bases, J lost 8 bases, and 5 bases stayed unmatched. This CDR3 is 13 amino acids long. The CDR3 DNA follows: TGTGCCAGCAGTTACGACAGGGCGGGAGGCTACACCTTC. Its protein product is CASSYDRAGGYTF.

Remarks on this clone: The germline gene is not matched at one end of the junction; a read error may be the cause. Other nucleotide sequences in the sample specify the same CDR3. The chain carries TRBV14 and TRBJ1-1; D gene unclear. The germline gives CDR1 SGHDN, CDR2 FVKESK. This CDR3 is 15 amino acids long. Written as DNA, the CDR3 is TGTGCCAGTAGCCAAAACAAGGCCCCAGGCACTGAAGCTTTCTTT. It encodes CASSQNKAPGTEAFF.

The chain couples TRBV7-9 to TRBJ1-4, with D hard to call. Trimming shortened V by 5 bases and J by 5 bases, and 18 bases separated the two germline ends. There are 16 residues in the CDR3. CDR1 and CDR2 (germline): SEHNR, FQNEAQ (reference sequence). CDR3 sequence reads: CASSPLISGENEKLFF. The CDR3 region has the DNA TGTGCCAGCAGCCCTCTGATTTCAGGCGAAAATGAAAAACTGTTTTTT.

The chain joins TRBV11-2 to TRBJ2-3; D is perhaps TRBD1 (5 bases). This CDR3 contains 16 residues. V shed 1 base and J shed 0 bases, with 11 bases lying between them. Germline CDR1 reads SGHAT; CDR2 reads FQNNGV. The CDR3 DNA reads TGTGCCAGCAGCTTAGTTTTCAGGGCCAGCACAGATACGCAGTATTTT. Translated: CASSLVFRASTDTQYF.

The genes are TRBV5-1 and TRBJ2-7; 11 bases map to TRBD2. The V segment lost 4 bases and the J segment 0 bases; nucleotides outside the gene matches: 6. This CDR3 has 16 amino acids. Germline lookup yields CDR1 SGHRS and CDR2 YFSETQ. CDR3 DNA: TGCGCCAGCAGCCTAACTAGCGGGGGTGACTCCTACGAGCAGTACTTC. Translation gives CASSLTSGGDSYEQYF. The full variable domain, rest sourced from reference TRBV5-1 and TRBJ2-7, is KAGVTQTPRYLIKTRGQQVTLSCSPISGHRSVSWYQQTPGQGLQFLFEYFSETQRNKGNFPGRFSGRQFSNSRSEMNVSTLELGDSALYLCASSLTSGGDSYEQYFGPGTRLTVT.

This clone was picked up a small number of times. A junction end diverges from the germline sequence, so it may reflect a read error. Distinct nucleotide sequences in the sample also encode this CDR3. The V gene is TRBV7-2, the J gene TRBJ2-1, with 9 bases lining up with TRBD2. Germline values: CDR1 SGHTA, CDR2 FQGNSA. The CDR3 covers 14 residues. DNA of the CDR3: TGCGCCAGCAGCCGCGGGACTAGCTCCAATGAGCAGTTCTTC. Its protein is CASSRGTSSNEQFF.

In this sample, this clone turned up a few times. The chain employs TRBV7-2 and TRBJ2-7; no reliable D call. Looked up from germline, CDR1 is SGHTA and CDR2 is FQGNSA. CDR3 length: 15 amino acids. Trimming left V 0 bases short and J 0 bases short, with 9 bases between. This CDR3 reads CASSLAPHNSYEQYF. Here the CDR3 DNA reads TGTGCCAGCAGCTTAGCTCCCCATAACTCCTACGAGCAGTACTTC.

The chain links TRBV18 to TRBJ1-1; weak D call: TRBD1 (5 bases). V was cut by 5 bases and J by 1 base, with 8 bases left in between. The CDR3 runs to 13 residues. CDR1 is KGHSH and CDR2 is LQKENI in the germline V gene. The CDR3 protein is CASSAGQNTEAFF. The CDR3 DNA reads as TGTGCCAGCTCAGCCGGACAGAACACTGAAGCTTTCTTT.